The 4 T cell receptor beta chains presented below share a single source sample, sequenced in a study of cytomegalovirus exposure and HLA in healthy donors. The primer mix had 60 Vbeta and 13 Jbeta primers. The repertoire was sequenced with immunoSEQ multiplex PCR; TCRdb's copy has only in-frame clones and lacks some. The repertoire holds hundreds of thousands of clones, with approximately 70% as singletons. Sequences were obtained from PBMCs. These receptors originate from a woman in her twenties or thirties in good health and CMV-seronegative.

In its sample, this clone was seen a few times. The chain has TRBV7-3 and TRBJ1-1; TRBD1 matches at 8 bases. The germline gives CDR1 SGHTA, CDR2 FQGTGA. This CDR3 region has 14 residues. J was trimmed by 3 bases and V by 5 bases; bases with no gene match: 5. The CDR3: CASSPTGGDTEAFF. The CDR3 DNA reads TGTGCCAGCAGCCCCACAGGGGGGGACACTGAAGCTTTCTTT.

The sample holds a few counts of this clone. The V call is TRBV29-1, the J call TRBJ1-1; D uncertain. The CDR3 length is 12 residues. V lost 0 bases, J lost 5 bases, and 7 bases lay in between. Germline CDR1 is SQVTM and CDR2 is ANQGSEA. CDR3 DNA sequence: TGCAGCGTTGAAGACGGGTGGACTGAAGCTTTCTTT. Its protein is CSVEDGWTEAFF.

The rearrangement joins TRBV11-3 to TRBJ1-4; D unclear. The V end lost 5 bases, the J end lost 11 bases, and 15 bases lay between the germline ends. The germline V gene has CDR1 SGHNT and CDR2 YENEEA. The CDR3 loop spans 13 amino acids. The DNA of the CDR3 is TGTGCCAGCAGCCCAATTATTACTATGAAACTGTTTTTT. Protein sequence: CASSPIITMKLFF.

Worth noting for this clone: It is unclear where the CDR3 begins or ends on the DNA, so no DNA is shown, and the CDR3 is as TCRdb lists it. The chain recombines TRBV7-7 with TRBJ1-1. From germline, CDR1 is SSHAT and CDR2 FNYEAQ (reference sequence). 22 amino acids form the CDR3, both terminal residues included. CDR3 loop: CASSWRSIAVLAAGGARPEAFF.